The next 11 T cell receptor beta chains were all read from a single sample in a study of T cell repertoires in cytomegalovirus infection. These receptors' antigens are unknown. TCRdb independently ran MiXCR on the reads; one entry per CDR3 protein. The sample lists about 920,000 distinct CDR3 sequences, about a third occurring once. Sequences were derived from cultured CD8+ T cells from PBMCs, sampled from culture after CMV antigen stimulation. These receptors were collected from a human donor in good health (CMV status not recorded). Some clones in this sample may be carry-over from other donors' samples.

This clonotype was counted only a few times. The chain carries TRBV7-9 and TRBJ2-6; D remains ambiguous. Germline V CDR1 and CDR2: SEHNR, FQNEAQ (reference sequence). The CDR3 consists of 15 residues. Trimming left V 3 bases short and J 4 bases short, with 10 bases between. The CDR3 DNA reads TGTGCCAGCAGCTTTCAGTTCTCCGGGGCCAACGTCCTGACTTTC. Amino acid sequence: CASSFQFSGANVLTF.

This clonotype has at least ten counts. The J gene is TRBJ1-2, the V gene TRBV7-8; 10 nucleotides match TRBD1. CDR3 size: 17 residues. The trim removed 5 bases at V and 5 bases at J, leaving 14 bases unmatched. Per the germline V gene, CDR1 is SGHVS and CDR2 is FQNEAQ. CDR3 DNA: TGTGCCAGCAGCAACGATCCGGGGACAGGGGAAGGGTATGGCTACACCTTC. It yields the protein CASSNDPGTGEGYGYTF.

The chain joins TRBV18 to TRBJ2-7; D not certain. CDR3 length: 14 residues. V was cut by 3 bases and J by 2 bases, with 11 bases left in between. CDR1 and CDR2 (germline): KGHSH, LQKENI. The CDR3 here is CASSPMRSAYEQYV. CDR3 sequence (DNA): TGTGCCAGCTCACCCATGCGTTCAGCCTACGAGCAGTACGTC.

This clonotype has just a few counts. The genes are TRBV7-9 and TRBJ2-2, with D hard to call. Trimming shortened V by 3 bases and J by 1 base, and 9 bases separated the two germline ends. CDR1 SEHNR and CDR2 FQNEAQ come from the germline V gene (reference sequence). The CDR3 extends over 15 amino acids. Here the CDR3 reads CASSFNQKNTGELFF. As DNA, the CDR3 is TGTGCCAGCAGCTTTAACCAGAAGAACACCGGGGAGCTGTTTTTT.

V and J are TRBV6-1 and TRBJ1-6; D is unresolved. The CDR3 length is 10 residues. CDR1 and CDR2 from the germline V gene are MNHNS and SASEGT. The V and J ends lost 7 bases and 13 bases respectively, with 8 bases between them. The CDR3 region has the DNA TGTGCCAGCAATGGAGGTCCCCTCCACTTT. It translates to CASNGGPLHF.

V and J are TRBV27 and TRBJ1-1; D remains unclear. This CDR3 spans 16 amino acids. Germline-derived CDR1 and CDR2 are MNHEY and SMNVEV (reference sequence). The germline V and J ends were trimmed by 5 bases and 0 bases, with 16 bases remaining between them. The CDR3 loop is CASSPGPQAVNTEAFF. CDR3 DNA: TGTGCCAGCAGTCCCGGCCCACAAGCCGTGAACACTGAAGCTTTCTTT.

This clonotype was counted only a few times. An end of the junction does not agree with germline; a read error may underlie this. CDR3 DNA: TGTGCCAACAGTTGGTCTAGCGGGGATCTTGGCACAGATACGCAGTATTTT. It translates to CANSWSSGDLGTDTQYF. The chain links TRBV27 to TRBJ2-3; 9 bases map to TRBD2. This CDR3 comprises 17 residues. In germline, CDR1 is MNHEY, CDR2 SMNVEV (reference sequence).

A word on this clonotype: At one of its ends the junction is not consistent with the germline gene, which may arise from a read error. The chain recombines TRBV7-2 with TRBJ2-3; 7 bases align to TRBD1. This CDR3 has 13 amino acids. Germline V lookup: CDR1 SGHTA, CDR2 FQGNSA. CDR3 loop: CASSTGQEDTKYF. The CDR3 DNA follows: TGTGCCAGCAGCACAGGACAGGAAGATACGAAGTATTTT.

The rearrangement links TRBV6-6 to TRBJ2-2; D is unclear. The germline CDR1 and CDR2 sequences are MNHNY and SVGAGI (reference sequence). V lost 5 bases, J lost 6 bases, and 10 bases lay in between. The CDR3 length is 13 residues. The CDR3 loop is CASSRPMAGELFF. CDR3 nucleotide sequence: TGTGCCAGCAGTCGACCGATGGCCGGGGAGCTGTTTTTT.

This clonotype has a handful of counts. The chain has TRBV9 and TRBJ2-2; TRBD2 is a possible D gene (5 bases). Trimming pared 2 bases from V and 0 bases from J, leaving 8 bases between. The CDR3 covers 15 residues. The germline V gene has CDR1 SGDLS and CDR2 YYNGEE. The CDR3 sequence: CASSVSSSNTGELFF. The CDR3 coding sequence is TGTGCCAGCAGCGTCTCTAGCTCGAACACCGGGGAGCTGTTTTTT.

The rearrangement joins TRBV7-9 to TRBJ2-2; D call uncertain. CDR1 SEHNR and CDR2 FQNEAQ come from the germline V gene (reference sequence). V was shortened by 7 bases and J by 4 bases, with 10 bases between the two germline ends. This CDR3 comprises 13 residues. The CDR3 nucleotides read TGTGCCAGCAAGCCCCGTCCCACCGGGGAGCTGTTTTTT. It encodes CASKPRPTGELFF.